This TCR beta chain was recovered during a study of blood T cell repertoires in COVID-19. The CDR3 covers 13 residues. V lost 8 bases, J lost 9 bases, and 9 bases stayed unmatched. From germline, CDR1 is MNHNY and CDR2 SVGAGI (reference sequence). Source study methods: Nucleated cell counts were estimated from reference gene primer amplification. This table comes from immunoSEQ multiplex PCR, and its TCRdb copy is limited to in-frame clones, with some not included. The V and J calls and clone size were taken over from that table, and D and trimming were inferred from the DNA. The table records tens of thousands of clones, 72% of them present only once.

Sequencing was performed on peripheral blood. The source is an elderly woman with acute or convalescent COVID-19. J is TRBJ2-1 and V is TRBV6-6; 8 bases agree with TRBD2. CDR3 in DNA: TGTGCCAGCGCCCAGCGGGAGAACGTTGAGCAGTTCTTC. It specifies CASAQRENVEQFF.